One and the same sample provided the 25 T cell receptor beta chains below, sequenced in a study of a mutant IDH1 vaccine in newly diagnosed glioma. Their antigens are not known. Method: immunoSEQ multiplex PCR; TCRdb's copy keeps in-frame clones and lacks some. The table lists around 42,000 clones, approximately 83% of them singletons. Indicated time point: week 5, during vaccination. Doses of 300 ug of mutant IDH1 20-mer peptide were given with topical imiquimod. This sample comprised PBMCs, obtained from a glioma patient whose treatment included an IDH1 peptide vaccine. These receptors originate from a man aged 35-49 years with glioma.

The rearrangement uses TRBV18 and TRBJ2-7; D uncertain. The V and J ends lost 3 bases and 6 bases respectively, with 18 bases between them. Germline V CDR1 and CDR2: KGHSH, LQKENI. CDR3 length: 15 amino acids. CDR3 bases: TGTGCCAGCTCACCGCAGTCAAGGGCTAAGATCGAGCAGTACTTC. It is translated as CASSPQSRAKIEQYF.

The rearrangement links TRBV7-9 to TRBJ2-1; the D is unclear. Trimming shortened V by 1 base and J by 2 bases, and 6 bases separated the two germline ends. This CDR3 spans 14 amino acids. Germline loops: CDR1 SEHNR, CDR2 FQNEAQ (reference sequence). CDR3 residues: CASSLDGPYNEQFF. The CDR3 DNA sequence: TGTGCCAGCAGCTTAGACGGTCCCTACAATGAGCAGTTCTTC.

The V call is TRBV7-9, the J call TRBJ2-2, with 8 positions matching TRBD1. The germline CDR1 and CDR2 sequences are SEHNR and FQNEAQ (reference sequence). Losses at the gene ends were 6 bases for V and 4 bases for J; bases not matched to a gene: 7. The length of the CDR3 is 15 residues. CDR3 sequence (DNA): TGTGCCAGCAGGCTGGCAGGGGGCCGCACCGGGGAGCTGTTTTTT. Protein: CASRLAGGRTGELFF. Looking up the rest from reference TRBV7-9 and TRBJ2-2 gives the full variable domain: DTGVSQNPRHKITKRGQNVTFRCDPISEHNRLYWYRQTLGQGPEFLTYFQNEAQLEKSRLLSDRFSAERPKGSFSTLEIQRTEQGDSAMYLCASRLAGGRTGELFFGEGSRLTVL.

The gene calls are TRBV7-2 and TRBJ1-3, with 7 bases lining up with TRBD1. Germline V gene lookup returns CDR1 SGHTA and CDR2 FQGNSA. This CDR3 is built from 17 residues. V lost 4 bases and J lost 7; bases outside the gene matches: 16. This CDR3 reads CASSSSGTAGKVNTIYF. CDR3 in DNA: TGTGCCAGCAGCTCCTCTGGGACAGCCGGGAAGGTGAACACCATATATTTT.

The chain has TRBV9 and TRBJ2-3, with a possible D match to TRBD1 (6 bases). With 3 bases removed from V and 3 bases from J, the gap between germline ends came to 11 bases. Germline CDR1 and CDR2: SGDLS and YYNGEE. The CDR3 loop spans 14 amino acids. CDR3 coding DNA: TGTGCCAGCAGCGGTTTAGGGGGAACAGATACGCAGTATTTT. Its translation is CASSGLGGTDTQYF.

The CDR3 spells CASSSSGLSNQPQHF. The CDR3 DNA sequence: TGTGCCAGCAGCTCCTCCGGACTTAGCAATCAGCCCCAGCATTTT. This sequence joins TRBV9 and TRBJ1-5; D is ambiguous. V dropped 4 bases and J dropped 0 bases, with 11 bases sitting between them. Germline assignment: CDR1 SGDLS and CDR2 YYNGEE. The CDR3 sequence is 15 residues long.

The chain carries TRBV5-1 and TRBJ2-1; possible D gene TRBD1, 6 bases. CDR3 length equals 13 residues. Per the germline V gene, CDR1 is SGHRS and CDR2 is YFSETQ. Deletions cut 0 bases from V and 9 bases from J, with 10 bases between. The CDR3 coding sequence is TGCGCCAGCAGCTTGGGGACAGAGGGTGAGCAGTTCTTC. Amino acid sequence: CASSLGTEGEQFF.

The V call is TRBV5-1, the J call TRBJ2-2, with D hard to call. Germline lookup yields CDR1 SGHRS and CDR2 YFSETQ. The CDR3 is 13 amino acids. Trimming removed 5 bases from V and 6 bases from J, with 11 bases in between. The CDR3 spells CASRLERPGELFF. Here the CDR3 DNA reads TGCGCCAGCAGGCTAGAGAGACCCGGGGAGCTGTTTTTT.

The chain has TRBV7-9 and TRBJ2-3; 10 bases are a match to TRBD2. J lost 3 bases, V lost 5 bases, and 2 bases had no gene match. Germline lookup yields CDR1 SEHNR and CDR2 FQNEAQ (reference sequence). The CDR3 is 14 residues long. The CDR3 DNA reads TGTGCCAGCAGCGTTAGCGGGAGGACAGATACGCAGTATTTT. Encoded protein: CASSVSGRTDTQYF.

This clone came up once. The chain combines TRBV5-1 with TRBJ2-7, with 9 bases lining up with TRBD1. The CDR3 loop spans 17 amino acids. CDR1 SGHRS and CDR2 YFSETQ come from the germline V gene. J lost 2 bases, V lost 4 bases, and 13 bases had no gene match. CDR3 residues: CASSGAPGQGVPYEQYF. CDR3 bases: TGCGCCAGCAGCGGGGCCCCGGGACAGGGAGTTCCCTACGAGCAGTACTTC.

The chain carries TRBV7-2 and TRBJ2-1; D not resolved. The V and J ends lost 1 base and 7 bases respectively, with 14 bases between them. The CDR3 has 15 amino acids. The germline CDR1 and CDR2 sequences are SGHTA and FQGNSA. The CDR3: CASSLGPLRPNEQFF. DNA for the CDR3: TGTGCCAGCAGCTTAGGACCGTTAAGACCGAATGAGCAGTTCTTC. Supplemented by reference TRBV7-2 and TRBJ2-1, the full variable domain reads GAGVSQSPSNKVTEKGKDVELRCDPISGHTALYWYRQSLGQGLEFLIYFQGNSAPDKSGLPSDRFSAERTGGSVSTLTIQRTQQEDSAVYLCASSLGPLRPNEQFFGPGTRLTVL.

This chain uses TRBV18 with TRBJ2-5; TRBD2 matches at 8 bases. In germline, CDR1 is KGHSH, CDR2 LQKENI. The CDR3 is 16 residues long. V shed 0 bases, J shed 4 bases, and the junction held 7 bases outside the gene matches. The CDR3 region is CASSPPSGSRGETQYF. CDR3 sequence (DNA): TGTGCCAGCTCACCACCGAGCGGGAGTAGGGGAGAGACCCAGTACTTC.

The chain joins TRBV5-1 to TRBJ2-1; TRBD2 matches at 13 bases. The CDR3 sequence is 16 residues long. Germline lookup yields CDR1 SGHRS and CDR2 YFSETQ. With V trimmed by 2 bases and J by 9 bases, 8 bases remained unmatched. CDR3 residues: CASSFDRLAGGSEQFF. DNA for the CDR3: TGCGCCAGCAGCTTCGACCGACTAGCGGGAGGCAGTGAGCAGTTCTTC.

The chain combines TRBV7-8 with TRBJ1-1; no reliable D call. Germline CDR1 and CDR2: SGHVS and FQNEAQ. V was pared by 1 base and J by 5 bases, with 14 bases between. This CDR3 spans 15 amino acids. DNA for the CDR3: TGTGCCAGCAGCTTAGTTCTGGGGAGGTGGACTGAAGCTTTCTTT. The encoded protein is CASSLVLGRWTEAFF.

The chain carries TRBV28 and TRBJ2-4; possibly TRBD1 for D (5 bases). The CDR3 is 16 residues long. Trimming stripped 6 bases from V and 1 base from J, with 16 bases between. Germline lookup yields CDR1 MDHEN and CDR2 SYDVKM. The CDR3 DNA reads TGTGCCAGCAGAGCTGGATACAGGACGGCCAAAAACATTCAGTACTTC. This gives the protein CASRAGYRTAKNIQYF.

V gene TRBV7-3 combines with J gene TRBJ2-1, with 8 bases that match TRBD1. With V trimmed by 4 bases and J by 7 bases, 0 bases remained unmatched. The CDR3 extends over 12 amino acids. Germline CDR1 is SGHTA and CDR2 is FQGTGA. The CDR3 sequence: CASSWTGNEQFF. CDR3 coding DNA: TGTGCCAGCAGCTGGACAGGGAATGAGCAGTTCTTC.

The chain links TRBV9 to TRBJ1-3; weak D call: TRBD1 (5 bases). Germline V lookup: CDR1 SGDLS, CDR2 YYNGEE. Trimming stripped 3 bases from V and 0 bases from J, with 13 bases between. The CDR3 covers 16 residues. This chain's CDR3 is CASSADRFRSGNTIYF. In DNA form, the CDR3 reads TGTGCCAGCAGCGCCGACAGATTCCGCTCTGGAAACACCATATATTTT.

The gene calls are TRBV7-2 and TRBJ1-1; D possibly corresponds to TRBD1 (5 bases). The germline V gene encodes CDR1 SGHTA and CDR2 FQGNSA. The V end lost 5 bases, the J end lost 0 bases, and 13 bases lay between the germline ends. This CDR3 comprises 15 residues. The CDR3: CASSAERGMNTEAFF. In DNA form, the CDR3 reads TGTGCCAGCAGCGCGGAACGGGGGATGAACACTGAAGCTTTCTTT.

In this sample, this clone turned up a few times. The genes are TRBV6-1 and TRBJ1-1, with D possibly being TRBD1 (5 bases). The germline gives CDR1 MNHNS, CDR2 SASEGT. The CDR3 spans 11 residues. V lost 11 bases and J 6 bases, leaving 13 bases between the germline ends. The CDR3 here is CAGDSQAEAFF. Written as DNA, the CDR3 is TGTGCCGGCGACAGTCAGGCTGAAGCTTTCTTT.

This clone was recorded a few times. The chain combines TRBV7-2 with TRBJ2-1; 7 nucleotides align to TRBD2. CDR1 and CDR2 from the germline V gene are SGHTA and FQGNSA. This CDR3 is 19 amino acids long. Trimming took 5 bases from V and 1 from J; bases not matched to a gene: 17. For the CDR3, the DNA is TGTGCCAGCAGCCTCAGGGAGGGTGAGTCCGCCCTTTCCTACAATGAGCAGTTCTTC. The encoded protein is CASSLREGESALSYNEQFF.

The V call is TRBV2, the J call TRBJ1-1; D is unclear. Germline V CDR1 and CDR2: SNHLY, FYNNEI. Trimming cost V 4 bases and J 5 bases, with 8 bases left between them. The CDR3 contains 12 residues. The CDR3 protein is CASSVRWTEAFF. DNA of the CDR3: TGTGCCAGCAGTGTAAGGTGGACTGAAGCTTTCTTT.

The J gene is TRBJ2-7, the V gene TRBV4-3; the D gene is possibly TRBD1 (5 bases). The CDR3 loop spans 15 amino acids. V was pared by 1 base and J by 0 bases, with 10 bases between. Germline CDR1 and CDR2: LGHNA and YSLEER. CDR3 sequence: CASSQVIGASYEQYF. The CDR3 bases are TGCGCCAGCAGCCAAGTAATAGGGGCCTCCTACGAGCAGTACTTC.

The chain has TRBV19 and TRBJ2-3; weak D call: TRBD2 (5 bases). Between the trimmed V and J ends, which lost 4 bases and 2 bases, there was a span of 10 bases. The length of the CDR3 is 14 residues. Germline loops: CDR1 LNHDA, CDR2 SQIVND (reference sequence). Here the CDR3 reads CASSRSGLTDTQYF. In nucleotides, the CDR3 is TGTGCCAGTAGTAGGAGCGGACTCACAGATACGCAGTATTTT.

The chain combines TRBV9 with TRBJ2-6, with 7 positions matching TRBD1. The CDR3 has 17 amino acids. V was pared by 6 bases and J by 4 bases, with 13 bases of the junction left unmatched. CDR1 and CDR2 (germline): SGDLS, YYNGEE. The DNA for the CDR3 is TGTGCCAGCACCTCCGGGACAGTCGGGCTGGGGGCCAACGTCCTGACTTTC. Translated: CASTSGTVGLGANVLTF.

V is TRBV6-6 and J is TRBJ1-2; 7 nucleotides match TRBD1. This CDR3 comprises 13 residues. The junction had 5 bases not matched to a gene; V was cut back by 2 bases and J by 8 bases. Germline V gives CDR1 MNHNY, CDR2 SVGAGI (reference sequence). For the CDR3, the DNA is TGTGCCAGCAGTTACGAGACAGGGACCGGCTACACCTTC. Amino acid sequence: CASSYETGTGYTF.